This TCR beta chain was sequenced during a study of Graves' ophthalmopathy and Graves' hyperthyroidism (dated by TCRdb to about 2018). Looking at the study overall: A patient counted as having stable hyperthyroidism if there was no progression to ophthalmopathy within 18 months of follow-up. To tell Graves' ophthalmopathy apart from Graves' hyperthyroidism, and to predict which patients would progress to ophthalmopathy, the study relied on TCR beta repertoire signatures. In total, some 130 blood samples were TCR-sequenced: some 40 ophthalmopathy, some 75 hyperthyroidism and some 17 hyperthyroidism-to-ophthalmopathy patients. To explore V-J signatures that separate ophthalmopathy from hyperthyroidism, a discovery set of about 96 patients was enrolled, consisting of about 45 with ophthalmopathy and about 60 with stable hyperthyroidism. The independent validation cohort included roughly 19 hyperthyroidism patients plus 17 patients who later progressed from hyperthyroidism to ophthalmopathy. In about six hyperthyroidism patients, the T-cell repertoires found in thyroid tissue were compared with those found in blood. After sampling, hyperthyroidism patients received methimazole starting at 30 mg daily, and ophthalmopathy patients received high-dose intravenous methylprednisolone.

Hyperthyroidism patients were newly diagnosed, were aged 18 to 65 years, and had a disease duration under 2 months. Patients with other autoimmune diseases, uncontrolled infections, pregnancy or lactation were excluded. Clinical symptoms, serum thyroxine, TRAb, thyroid ultrasound and orbital computed tomography formed the basis of the diagnosis. Total RNA was extracted with Trizol reagent and quality-checked on an Agilent 2100 Bioanalyzer. Note on this clonotype: Its cognate antigen has yet to be identified. A read error may account for a junction end that differs from germline.

TCR beta CDR3 regions were amplified from RNA transcripts for repertoire sequencing. The first round was an RT-PCR using HTBI primers with the Qiagen OneStep RT-PCR kit, and this first round was followed by a second-round multiplex PCR, then size selection and purification. Libraries were sequenced on an Illumina HiSeq2000 using paired-end 100 bp reads. As for how the authors treated the data: Reads were processed with SOAPnuke, discarding reads with adapters, uncalled bases, mean Phred below 15, or no exact constant-primer or identifier match. COPE v1.2.5 was used to merge high-quality paired reads. Each unique nucleotide sequence was defined as a clonotype, and clonotypes were aligned to IMGT TRB V, D and J references with MiTCR v1.1. Only V-J combinations with frequency above 0.0001 were analysed, covering over 99% of repertoires. A TCR clonal expansion and chaos score per V-J combination was defined as the ratio of F50 clonal expansion to chaos observed in the TCRdist matrix. Welch's t-statistics and random forest were used to reduce features to more than ten V-J combinations, which were fed into a naive Bayes classifier. The Morisita-Horn index was used to measure how similar the thyroid and blood repertoires were. The public reads were quality trimmed at Q25 with fastp and then assembled into clones with MiXCR by TCRdb, keeping productive beta chains. Each entry merges the rows of one CDR3 protein and shows their most common DNA and genes. These V and J calls rely on TCRdb rather than the paper's analysis. The sample contains over a million distinct CDR3 sequences, about 38% of them found a single time. 11% of the sample belongs to the ten largest clones.

The investigation overall reported the following: Sample size was not statistically predetermined, and group allocation was not concealed from the investigators. Most expanded thyroid clonotypes with frequency above 0.001 were also detected in blood, suggesting blood repertoires may reflect the thyroid immune response. The 13-signature model separated ophthalmopathy from stable hyperthyroidism with approximately 85% sensitivity and around 84% specificity in cross-validation, and 80%/75% in the test set. In validation, the model predicted ophthalmopathy progression with more than 70% sensitivity and roughly 72% specificity; fewer than 15 predicted patients were CT-confirmed with GO in a median of about 6.2 months.

The CDR3 spans 12 residues, from the cysteine through the phenylalanine. The DNA shown is the 36-base CDR3, in frame from base 1. The CDR1 and CDR2 encoded by the germline V gene are MGHDK and SYGVNS. The sample consisted of peripheral blood or thyroid tissue (not recorded which). The V and J segments used are TRBV25-1 and TRBJ1-2; D gene: possibly TRBD1, on 6 matching bases. This sequence was found in an adult man with Graves' hyperthyroidism. CDR3 protein: CACSAGQRIYTF. The DNA sequence is given as TGTGCCTGCAGTGCCGGACAGCGGATCTACACCTTC.